These 25 T cell receptor beta chains were all obtained from the same sample, sequenced in a study of identical twins (dated by TCRdb to about 2016). The library was made by 5' RACE. Sequenced on an Illumina HiSeq 2000. In-frame beta chains were kept once TCRdb had trimmed the public reads at Q25 with fastp and called clones with MiXCR. Merged by CDR3 protein, the rows form single entries marked with the most common genes and DNA. The sample yields 500,000 or so distinct CDR3 sequences; 12% to 15% were counted once. 0.5% to 0.65% of the sample goes to the ten largest clones. The same data also contributed to another study, on yellow fever vaccine responses in identical twins.

What was sequenced was CD4+ T cells sorted from blood. The receptors derive from a woman aged 18 to 35 in good health.

This chain joins TRBV7-9 and TRBJ2-7; no clear D gene. V dropped 1 base and J dropped 4 bases, with 11 bases sitting between them. The germline CDR1 and CDR2 sequences are SEHNR and FQNEAQ (reference sequence). This CDR3 has 14 residues. CDR3 residues: CASSLDHPLYEQYF. DNA of the CDR3: TGTGCCAGCAGCTTAGACCACCCCCTATACGAGCAGTACTTC. The full variable domain, its missing parts supplied by reference TRBV7-9 and TRBJ2-7, is DTGVSQNPRHKITKRGQNVTFRCDPISEHNRLYWYRQTLGQGPEFLTYFQNEAQLEKSRLLSDRFSAERPKGSFSTLEIQRTEQGDSAMYLCASSLDHPLYEQYFGPGTRLTVT.

This clonotype was observed a handful of times. The genes are TRBV7-9 and TRBJ2-5, with D tentatively TRBD2 (5 bases). The CDR3 consists of 13 residues. V gave up 2 bases and J gave up 6 bases, with 10 bases separating them. Germline lookup yields CDR1 SEHNR and CDR2 FQNEAQ (reference sequence). CDR3 sequence: CASSLTRDKTQYF. In DNA form, the CDR3 reads TGTGCCAGCAGCTTAACTAGGGATAAGACCCAGTACTTC. Variable domain in full (rest from reference TRBV7-9 and TRBJ2-5): DTGVSQNPRHKITKRGQNVTFRCDPISEHNRLYWYRQTLGQGPEFLTYFQNEAQLEKSRLLSDRFSAERPKGSFSTLEIQRTEQGDSAMYLCASSLTRDKTQYFGPGTRLLVL.

V gene TRBV29-1 combines with J gene TRBJ2-4; no clear D gene. V lost 4 bases and J lost 0, with 13 bases in between. The CDR3 is 15 residues long. Germline V gives CDR1 SQVTM, CDR2 ANQGSEA. The CDR3 region is CSVGVNNLAKNIQYF. The CDR3 DNA sequence: TGCAGCGTTGGTGTCAATAATCTAGCCAAAAACATTCAGTACTTC.

This sequence joins TRBV28 and TRBJ2-3; 9 bases line up with TRBD1. J was trimmed by 6 bases and V by 6 bases; bases with no gene match: 10. This CDR3 is built from 15 residues. Looked up from germline, CDR1 is MDHEN and CDR2 is SYDVKM. CDR3 sequence: CASSQMGQGFDTQYF. The DNA for the CDR3 is TGTGCCAGCAGCCAAATGGGACAGGGATTCGATACGCAGTATTTT.

The V and J genes are TRBV20-1 and TRBJ2-1; 12 nucleotides agree with TRBD2. V lost 0 bases and J lost 8; bases outside the gene matches: 8. CDR1 and CDR2 from the germline V gene are DFQATT and SNEGSKA (reference sequence). This CDR3 comprises 16 residues. The CDR3 DNA is TGCAGTGCTAGAGAGGGGTCTAGCGGGAGGGCCCATGAGCAGTTCTTC. Translation gives CSAREGSSGRAHEQFF.

The gene calls are TRBV18 and TRBJ2-1; 10 bases map to TRBD2. The CDR3 length is 15 residues. Trimming removed 5 bases from V and 8 bases from J; junction bases left unmatched: 9. From germline, CDR1 is KGHSH and CDR2 LQKENI. The CDR3 DNA reads as TGTGCCAGCTCATTTCCTAGCGGGGGCATACATGAGCAGTTCTTC. It codes for CASSFPSGGIHEQFF.

This clonotype was counted between two and nine times. The chain is built from TRBV29-1 and TRBJ2-3; 8 nucleotides align to TRBD1. This CDR3 comprises 15 residues. Per the germline V gene, CDR1 is SQVTM and CDR2 is ANQGSEA. Unmatched junction bases numbered 10, after V lost 6 bases and J lost 2 bases. The CDR3 bases are TGCAGCGTAATAAAGGACAGGGCCAACACAGATACGCAGTATTTT. It codes for CSVIKDRANTDTQYF.

This clonotype showed up many times. The genes are TRBV6-2 or TRBV6-3 and TRBJ2-1; D call uncertain. V lost 0 bases to trimming and J lost 5 bases, with 5 bases between them. CDR3 length equals 13 residues. The germline V gene encodes CDR1 MNHEY and CDR2 SVGEGT. In DNA form, the CDR3 reads TGTGCCAGCAGTTACTCCCGAGACAATGAGCAGTTCTTC. It is translated as CASSYSRDNEQFF.

V and J are TRBV11-2 and TRBJ1-3, with a tentative D call TRBD1 (5 bases). The length of the CDR3 is 15 residues. The germline V and J ends were trimmed by 0 bases and 4 bases, with 10 bases remaining between them. The germline V gene encodes CDR1 SGHAT and CDR2 FQNNGV. The CDR3, as DNA: TGTGCCAGCAGCTTAGATCCAGGGAAGGGAAACACCATATATTTT. It codes for CASSLDPGKGNTIYF.

This clonotype was counted a few times. CDR3 DNA sequence: TGTGCAAGCCAACCTCCGCCCAGGTTCTTC. Translation: CASQPPPRFF. This sequence joins TRBV6-5 and TRBJ2-1; D gene ambiguous. The CDR3 consists of 10 residues. CDR1 and CDR2 from the germline V gene are MNHEY and SVGAGI.

This clonotype was seen a handful of times. The chain employs TRBV12-3 or TRBV12-4 and TRBJ2-2; D gene unclear. The CDR3 has 15 residues. The V end was cut by 6 bases, the J end by 1 base, with 12 bases between. The CDR3 spells CASSPGRKNTGELFF. CDR3 DNA sequence: TGTGCCAGCAGCCCCGGACGGAAGAACACCGGGGAGCTGTTTTTT.

The chain has TRBV27 and TRBJ2-3, with D unclear. The CDR3 loop spans 12 amino acids. Germline CDR1 is MNHEY and CDR2 is SMNVEV (reference sequence). Trimming shortened V by 3 bases and J by 11 bases, and 12 bases separated the two germline ends. The CDR3 DNA reads TGTGCCAGCAGTTTCGGAACCGGACGGCAGTATTTT. This translates into CASSFGTGRQYF.

This chain joins TRBV12-3 or TRBV12-4 and TRBJ2-4; D might be TRBD1 (6 bases). V lost 4 bases, J lost 4 bases, and 11 bases lay in between. The CDR3 consists of 14 residues. CDR3 bases: TGTGCCAGCAGTTCCGGGACAACTAAAAACATTCAGTACTTC. It translates to CASSSGTTKNIQYF.

V and J are TRBV12-3 or TRBV12-4 and TRBJ2-1, with 10 bases fitting TRBD2. V shed 1 base, J shed 7 bases, and the junction held 7 bases outside the gene matches. The CDR3 is made up of 16 amino acids. This CDR3 is CASSLVSSGSGNEQFF. The CDR3 region has the DNA TGTGCCAGCAGTTTAGTGTCTAGCGGGAGTGGTAATGAGCAGTTCTTC.

This clonotype was detected ten times or more. The chain is built from TRBV6-5 and TRBJ2-1; perhaps TRBD1 as D (6 bases). This CDR3 spans 13 amino acids. CDR1 and CDR2 (germline): MNHEY, SVGAGI. V gave up 6 bases and J gave up 6 bases, with 12 bases separating them. Written as DNA, the CDR3 is TGTGCCAGCAGCTCCTCACAGGGCAATGAGCAGTTCTTC. Encoded protein: CASSSSQGNEQFF.

This clonotype was counted between two and nine times. The chain recombines TRBV9 with TRBJ2-7, with a possible D match to TRBD2 (6 bases). Germline V CDR1 and CDR2: SGDLS, YYNGEE. Trimming removed 0 bases at V and 0 bases at J, with 13 bases between. This CDR3 region has 16 residues. The CDR3 bases are TGTGCCAGCAGCGTAGATGGCGGGGCGAGCTCCTACGAGCAGTACTTC. It encodes CASSVDGGASSYEQYF.

The V call is TRBV5-1, the J call TRBJ2-2, with TRBD1 matching 9 bases. Trimming at V came to 7 bases and at J to 6 bases, leaving 7 bases not matched to a gene. Germline V CDR1 and CDR2: SGHRS, YFSETQ. The CDR3 loop spans 14 amino acids. The CDR3: CASGTGLAAGELFF. CDR3 DNA sequence: TGCGCCAGCGGGACAGGGTTAGCTGCCGGGGAGCTGTTTTTT.

This clonotype was detected a few times. CDR3 protein: CASSLAVGEETQYF. The CDR3 nucleotides are TGTGCCAGCAGCTTGGCCGTAGGGGAAGAGACCCAGTACTTC. This sequence joins TRBV5-5 and TRBJ2-5, with a possible D match to TRBD1 (5 bases). This CDR3 comprises 14 residues. V lost 0 bases, J lost 3 bases, and 9 bases lay in between. Germline CDR1 SGHKS, CDR2 YYEKEE (reference sequence).

This rearrangement joins TRBV6-2 or TRBV6-3 to TRBJ2-2, with D possibly matching TRBD1 (5 bases). Germline V gene sequence: CDR1 MNHEY, CDR2 SVGEGT. The CDR3 extends over 13 amino acids. V lost 6 bases and J lost 3, with 8 bases in between. Here the CDR3 DNA reads TGTGCCAGCAGGACAGAGTACACCGGGGAGCTGTTTTTT. This translates into CASRTEYTGELFF.

In its sample, this clonotype was seen many times. The chain is built from TRBV24-1 and TRBJ2-1, with 7 bases aligning to TRBD1. The CDR3 has 12 residues. Unmatched junction bases numbered 6, after V lost 4 bases and J lost 13 bases. Germline V gene sequence: CDR1 KGHDR, CDR2 SFDVKD. The CDR3 nucleotides are TGTGCCACCAGTGACCCAGGGGGTTATCAGTTCTTC. Encoded protein: CATSDPGGYQFF.

The chain uses TRBV12-3 or TRBV12-4 and TRBJ1-1; 7 nucleotides agree with TRBD1. Trimming took 5 bases from V and 6 from J; bases not matched to a gene: 3. This CDR3 has 12 amino acids. The CDR3 DNA sequence: TGTGCCAGCAGTAACAGGGGACCTGAAGCTTTCTTT. It yields the protein CASSNRGPEAFF.

This clonotype has only a few counts. The CDR3 bases are TGTGCCAGCAGCGTAGATACTAGCGCCCCCGTCCTGACTTTC. It specifies CASSVDTSAPVLTF. V usage is TRBV9 and J usage is TRBJ2-6; 7 nucleotides match TRBD2. Germline-derived CDR1 and CDR2 are SGDLS and YYNGEE. V lost 0 bases to trimming and J lost 12 bases; unmatched junction nucleotides: 6. This CDR3 has 14 amino acids.

The rearrangement links TRBV4-1 to TRBJ2-3; TRBD2 agrees at 10 bases. Germline V gene data show CDR1 as MGHRA and CDR2 as YSYEKL. This CDR3 comprises 19 residues. J was trimmed by 5 bases and V by 0 bases; bases with no gene match: 14. The CDR3 is CASSQDHPPSGGARDTQYF. DNA of the CDR3: TGCGCCAGCAGCCAAGATCATCCCCCCAGCGGGGGGGCCAGAGATACGCAGTATTTT.

A few counts support this clonotype. The V and J genes are TRBV4-1 and TRBJ2-4; 11 bases map to TRBD2. Germline values: CDR1 MGHRA, CDR2 YSYEKL. Trimming removed 3 bases from V and 8 bases from J; junction bases left unmatched: 3. The CDR3 spans 14 residues. DNA of the CDR3: TGCGCCAGCAGCCACACTAGCGGGAGTGACATTCAGTACTTC. Its protein is CASSHTSGSDIQYF.

The genes are TRBV10-3 and TRBJ2-3; TRBD2 aligns across 11 bases. With 6 bases clipped from V and 4 bases from J, the junction kept 9 bases outside the gene matches. This CDR3 is built from 16 residues. CDR1 and CDR2 (germline): ENHRY, SYGVKD. CDR3 DNA: TGTGCCATCAGACCAGTAGCGGGAGGGCCCCCAGATACGCAGTATTTT. Translation: CAIRPVAGGPPDTQYF.